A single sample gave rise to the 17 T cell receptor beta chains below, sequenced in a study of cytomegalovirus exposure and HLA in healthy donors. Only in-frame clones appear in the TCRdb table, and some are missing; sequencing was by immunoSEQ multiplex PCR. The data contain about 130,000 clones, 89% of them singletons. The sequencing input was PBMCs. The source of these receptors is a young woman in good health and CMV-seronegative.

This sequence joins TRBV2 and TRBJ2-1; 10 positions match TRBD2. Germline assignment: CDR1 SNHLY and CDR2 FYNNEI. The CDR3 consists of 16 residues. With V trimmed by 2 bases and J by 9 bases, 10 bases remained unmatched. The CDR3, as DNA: TGTGCCAGCAGTGAACCTAGCGGGAGAGATGTCCCTGAGCAGTTCTTC. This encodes CASSEPSGRDVPEQFF.

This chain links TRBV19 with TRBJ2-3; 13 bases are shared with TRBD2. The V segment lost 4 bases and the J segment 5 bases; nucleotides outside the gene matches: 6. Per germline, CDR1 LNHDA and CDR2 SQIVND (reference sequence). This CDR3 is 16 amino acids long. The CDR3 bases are TGTGCCAGTAGTACAACTAGCGGGAGGGCGAGAGATACGCAGTATTTT. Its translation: CASSTTSGRARDTQYF.

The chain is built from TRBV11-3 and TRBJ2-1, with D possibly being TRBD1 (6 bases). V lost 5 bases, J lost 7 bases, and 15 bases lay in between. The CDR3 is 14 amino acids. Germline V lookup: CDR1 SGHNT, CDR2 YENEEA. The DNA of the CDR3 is TGTGCCAGCAGCCCTCAGGACAGAAGAAATGAGCAGTTCTTC. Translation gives CASSPQDRRNEQFF.

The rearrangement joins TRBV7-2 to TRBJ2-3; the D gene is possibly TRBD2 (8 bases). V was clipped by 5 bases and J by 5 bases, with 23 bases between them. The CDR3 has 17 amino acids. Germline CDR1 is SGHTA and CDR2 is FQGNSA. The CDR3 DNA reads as TGTGCCAGCAGCCCCCAGGGGGTAGCGGGACGTCGAGATACGCAGTATTTT. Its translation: CASSPQGVAGRRDTQYF. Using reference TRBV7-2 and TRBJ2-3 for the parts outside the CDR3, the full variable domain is GAGVSQSPSNKVTEKGKDVELRCDPISGHTALYWYRQSLGQGLEFLIYFQGNSAPDKSGLPSDRFSAERTGGSVSTLTIQRTQQEDSAVYLCASSPQGVAGRRDTQYFGPGTRLTVL.

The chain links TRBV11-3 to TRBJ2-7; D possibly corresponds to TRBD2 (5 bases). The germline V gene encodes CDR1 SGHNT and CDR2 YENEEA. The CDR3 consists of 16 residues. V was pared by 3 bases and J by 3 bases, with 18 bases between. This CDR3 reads CASSFPGSAENYEQYF. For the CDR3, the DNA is TGTGCCAGCAGCTTCCCGGGGAGCGCCGAAAACTACGAGCAGTACTTC. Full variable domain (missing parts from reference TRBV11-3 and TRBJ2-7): EAGVVQSPRYKIIEKKQPVAFWCNPISGHNTLYWYLQNLGQGPELLIRYENEEAVDDSQLPKDRFSAERLKGVDSTLKIQPAELGDSAVYLCASSFPGSAENYEQYFGPGTRLTVT.

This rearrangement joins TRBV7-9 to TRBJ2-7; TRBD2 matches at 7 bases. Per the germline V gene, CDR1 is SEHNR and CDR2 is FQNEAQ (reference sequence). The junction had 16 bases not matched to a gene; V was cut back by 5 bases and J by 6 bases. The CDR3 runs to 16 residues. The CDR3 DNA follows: TGTGCCAGCAGCCCTTCTTCTGGCGGGAGCTCCCTCGAGCAGTACTTC. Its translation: CASSPSSGGSSLEQYF.

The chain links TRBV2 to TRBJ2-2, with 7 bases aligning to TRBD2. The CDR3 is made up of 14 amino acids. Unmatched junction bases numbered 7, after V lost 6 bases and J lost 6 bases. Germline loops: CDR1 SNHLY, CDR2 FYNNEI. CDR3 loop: CASRMLREAGELFF. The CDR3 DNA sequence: TGTGCCAGCAGAATGTTACGGGAGGCCGGGGAGCTGTTTTTT. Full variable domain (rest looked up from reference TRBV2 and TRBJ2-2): EPEVTQTPSHQVTQMGQEVILRCVPISNHLYFYWYRQILGQKVEFLVSFYNNEISEKSEIFDDQFSVERPDGSNFTLKIRSTKLEDSAMYFCASRMLREAGELFFGEGSRLTVL.

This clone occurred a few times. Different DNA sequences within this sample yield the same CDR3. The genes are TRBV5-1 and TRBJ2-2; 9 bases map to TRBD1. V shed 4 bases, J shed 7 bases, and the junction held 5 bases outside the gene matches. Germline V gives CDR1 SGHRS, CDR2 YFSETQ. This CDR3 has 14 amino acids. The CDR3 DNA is TGCGCCAGCAGCGTGGACAGGGGAGACGGGGAGCTGTTTTTT. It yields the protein CASSVDRGDGELFF.

The CDR3 DNA is TGTGCCAGCAGTGAAGCAGGGACAGGGACAGGCGAGCAGTACTTC. Amino acid sequence: CASSEAGTGTGEQYF. The V and J genes are TRBV2 and TRBJ2-7; 9 bases align to TRBD1. The CDR3 length is 15 residues. J was trimmed by 6 bases and V by 0 bases; bases with no gene match: 6. The V gene's germline CDR1 is SNHLY and CDR2 FYNNEI. Based on the CDR3 plus reference TRBV2 and TRBJ2-7, the full variable domain is EPEVTQTPSHQVTQMGQEVILRCVPISNHLYFYWYRQILGQKVEFLVSFYNNEISEKSEIFDDQFSVERPDGSNFTLKIRSTKLEDSAMYFCASSEAGTGTGEQYFGPGTRLTVT.

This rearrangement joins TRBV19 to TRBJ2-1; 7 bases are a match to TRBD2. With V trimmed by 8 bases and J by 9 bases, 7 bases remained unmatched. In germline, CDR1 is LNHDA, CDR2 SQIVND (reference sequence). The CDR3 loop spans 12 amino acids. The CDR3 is CASRLGGSEQFF. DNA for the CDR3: TGTGCCAGTCGACTGGGGGGGAGTGAGCAGTTCTTC.

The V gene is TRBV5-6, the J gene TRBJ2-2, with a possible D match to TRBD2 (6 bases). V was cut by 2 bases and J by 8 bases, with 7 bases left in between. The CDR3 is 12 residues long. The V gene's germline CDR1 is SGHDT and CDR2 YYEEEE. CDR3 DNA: TGTGCCAGCAGCTTTCGGGAGGGGGAGCTGTTTTTT. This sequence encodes CASSFREGELFF.

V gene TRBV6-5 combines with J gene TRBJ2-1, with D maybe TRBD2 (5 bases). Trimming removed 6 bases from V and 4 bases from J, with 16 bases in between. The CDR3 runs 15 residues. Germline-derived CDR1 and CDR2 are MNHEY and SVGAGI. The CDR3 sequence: CASSLEGAEYNEQFF. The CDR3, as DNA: TGTGCCAGCAGCCTCGAGGGAGCGGAATACAATGAGCAGTTCTTC.

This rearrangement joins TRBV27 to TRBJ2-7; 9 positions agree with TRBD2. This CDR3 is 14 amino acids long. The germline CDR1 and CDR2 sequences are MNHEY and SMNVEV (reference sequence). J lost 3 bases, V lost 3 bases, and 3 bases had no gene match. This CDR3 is CASSLASGNYEQYF. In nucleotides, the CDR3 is TGTGCCAGCAGTTTGGCTAGCGGGAACTACGAGCAGTACTTC.

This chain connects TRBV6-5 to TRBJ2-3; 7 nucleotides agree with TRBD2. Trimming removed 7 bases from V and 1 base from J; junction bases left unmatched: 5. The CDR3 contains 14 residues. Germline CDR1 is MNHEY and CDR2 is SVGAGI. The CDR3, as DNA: TGTGCCAGCACCCCCGCGGGAGGCACAGATACGCAGTATTTT. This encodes CASTPAGGTDTQYF.

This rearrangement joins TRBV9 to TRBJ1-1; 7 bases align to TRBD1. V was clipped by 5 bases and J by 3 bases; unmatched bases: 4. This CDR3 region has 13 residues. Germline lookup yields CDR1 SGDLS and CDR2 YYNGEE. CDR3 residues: CASRAGGDTEAFF. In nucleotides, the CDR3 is TGTGCCAGCAGAGCAGGGGGAGACACTGAAGCTTTCTTT.

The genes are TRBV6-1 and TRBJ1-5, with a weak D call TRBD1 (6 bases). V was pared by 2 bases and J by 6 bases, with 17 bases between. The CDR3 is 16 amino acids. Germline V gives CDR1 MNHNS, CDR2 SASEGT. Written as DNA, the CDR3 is TGTGCCAGCAGTGAAAGTTTGCGGGGGGCCGGTCAGCCCCAGCATTTT. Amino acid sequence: CASSESLRGAGQPQHF.

In nucleotides, the CDR3 is TGTGCCAGCAGCTCAGACAGGGGAGCTTTCTTT. It translates to CASSSDRGAFF. This sequence joins TRBV7-8 and TRBJ1-1; 8 nucleotides match TRBD1. Germline CDR1 reads SGHVS; CDR2 reads FQNEAQ. The length of the CDR3 is 11 residues. Trimming cost V 4 bases and J 10 bases; bases outside gene matches: 2.